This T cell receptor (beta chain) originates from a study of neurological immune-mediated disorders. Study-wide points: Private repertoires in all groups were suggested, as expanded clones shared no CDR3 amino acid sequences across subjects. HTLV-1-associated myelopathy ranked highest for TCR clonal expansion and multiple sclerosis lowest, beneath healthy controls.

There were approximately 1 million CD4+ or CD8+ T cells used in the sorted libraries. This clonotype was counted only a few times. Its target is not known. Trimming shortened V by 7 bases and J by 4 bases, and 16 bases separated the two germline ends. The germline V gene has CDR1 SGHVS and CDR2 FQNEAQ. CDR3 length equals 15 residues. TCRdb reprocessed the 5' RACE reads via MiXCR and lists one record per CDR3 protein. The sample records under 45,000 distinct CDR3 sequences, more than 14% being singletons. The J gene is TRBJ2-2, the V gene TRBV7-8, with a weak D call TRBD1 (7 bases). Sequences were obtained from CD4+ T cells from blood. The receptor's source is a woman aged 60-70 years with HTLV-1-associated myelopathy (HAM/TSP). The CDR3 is CASTTGAGGTGELFF. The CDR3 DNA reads TGTGCCAGCACGACGGGGGCAGGGGGCACCGGGGAGCTGTTTTTT.